This T cell receptor beta chain was captured by sequencing in a study of T cells in Graves' hyperthyroidism and ophthalmopathy. Study-level findings and limits: The model made its ophthalmopathy prediction, and onset followed a median around 6.9 months later. Among thyroid clonotypes expanded above 0.001, most also appeared in blood.

The CDR3 regions of TCR beta were amplified from RNA transcripts. First-round RT-PCR with HTBI primers amplified the TCR CDR3 region. Each CDR3 protein is one row after TCRdb ran MiXCR on the multiplex PCR reads. This sample yields 500,000 to 700,000 distinct CDR3 sequences, of which 16% are seen a single time; 15% to 20% belongs to the top ten. V lost 6 bases to trimming and J lost 8 bases, with 11 bases between them. CDR3 length: 12 amino acids. Germline V CDR1 and CDR2: MDHEN, SYDVKM. This clonotype came up many times. Its antigen is unidentified. Uncontrolled infection, other autoimmune disease, pregnancy or lactation barred patients from enrollment.

The chain combines TRBV28 with TRBJ2-1; tentatively, D is TRBD2 (5 bases). Source material: blood. The source of this sequence is a woman aged 18-29 years with Graves' hyperthyroidism. The CDR3 region is CASRGGSDEQFF. Written as DNA, the CDR3 is TGTGCCAGCAGAGGAGGAAGCGATGAGCAGTTCTTC. The full variable domain, rest sourced from reference TRBV28 and TRBJ2-1, is DVKVTQSSRYLVKRTGEKVFLECVQDMDHENMFWYRQDPGLGLRLIYFSYDVKMKEKGDIPEGYSVSREKKERFSLILESASTNQTSMYLCASRGGSDEQFFGPGTRLTVL.